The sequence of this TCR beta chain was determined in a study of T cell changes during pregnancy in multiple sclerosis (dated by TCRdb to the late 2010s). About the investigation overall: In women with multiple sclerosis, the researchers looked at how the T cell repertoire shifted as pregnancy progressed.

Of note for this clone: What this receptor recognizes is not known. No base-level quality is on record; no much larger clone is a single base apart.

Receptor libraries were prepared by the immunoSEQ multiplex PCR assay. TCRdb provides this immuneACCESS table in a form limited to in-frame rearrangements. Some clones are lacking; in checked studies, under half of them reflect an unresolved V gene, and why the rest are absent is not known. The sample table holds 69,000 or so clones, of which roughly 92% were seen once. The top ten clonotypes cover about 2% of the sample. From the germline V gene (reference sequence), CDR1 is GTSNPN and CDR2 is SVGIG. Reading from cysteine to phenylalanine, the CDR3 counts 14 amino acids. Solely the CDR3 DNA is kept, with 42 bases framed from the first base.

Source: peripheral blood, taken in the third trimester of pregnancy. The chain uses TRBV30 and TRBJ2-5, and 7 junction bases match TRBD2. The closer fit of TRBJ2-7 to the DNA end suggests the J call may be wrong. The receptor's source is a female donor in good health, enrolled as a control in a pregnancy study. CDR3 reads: CAFSWGGTSHEQYF. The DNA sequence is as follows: TGTGCCTTCTCTTGGGGGGGGACCTCACACGAGCAGTACTTC.